This TCR beta chain was sequenced for a study of blood T cells in healthy people across ages. CDR1 SGHVS and CDR2 FQNEAQ come from the germline V gene. The CDR3 contains 15 residues. This clonotype has a handful of counts. Antigen unknown. A much more abundant neighbour one base away suggests this may be a read error. Sample-barcoded 5' priming and a J-beta primer mix drove a second PCR of roughly 6 to 12 cycles. TCRdb fed the 5' RACE reads into MiXCR, producing one record per CDR3 protein. The repertoire holds over a million distinct CDR3 sequences, with 40% to 50% as singletons. Whole-study results and caveats: Researchers report that TCR beta diversity correlated strongly with naive T cell percentage. PBMC samples, being unsorted, prevented any conclusive comparison of naive and antigen-experienced cells.

This TCR derives from a woman aged 55-70 years in good health. V is TRBV7-8 and J is TRBJ2-1; possibly TRBD2 for D (6 bases). The DNA end lines up better with TRBJ2-7; the J call may be wrong. Specimen: blood. CDR3 in DNA: TGTGCCAGCAGCCCTGCGCGGGGCTCCTACAATGAGCAGTACTTC. It encodes CASSPARGSYNEQYF.